This T cell receptor (beta chain) was identified during a study of cytotoxic CD8 clonotypes in ibrutinib-treated CLL. Findings and limits, study-wide: Starting clonality was above that of age-matched healthy donors and tracked circulating CD8+ T-cell counts. Progressing and sustained-remission patients had different sampling times.

The V end lost 5 bases, the J end lost 1 base, and 6 bases lay between the germline ends. This CDR3 contains 13 residues. In germline, CDR1 is SGHTA, CDR2 FQGNSA. Only in-frame clones appear in the TCRdb table, and some are missing; sequencing was by immunoSEQ multiplex PCR. The data contain 130,000 or so clones, around 77% of them singletons. This clone came up once. No antigen is known for it. Other DNA sequences in this sample translate to the same CDR3. The source of this sequence is a human donor with chronic lymphocytic leukemia. The chain recombines TRBV7-2 with TRBJ2-1; D gene unclear. Specimen: PBMCs, collected after 12 months of ibrutinib treatment. CDR3 DNA: TGTGCCAGCAGCCTGGGGTCCTACAATGAGCAGTTCTTC. This translates into CASSLGSYNEQFF.